A selection of T cell receptor beta chains follows, all from one sample in a study of shared clonotypes between healthy human individuals. Only in-frame clones appear in the TCRdb table, and some are missing; sequencing was by immunoSEQ multiplex PCR. Here the sample spans 1.6 million or so clones, more than 95% being singletons. Sequencing was carried out using naive CD4+ T cells sorted from blood. Source of these receptors: a man aged 30 to 39 in good health. Both conserved end residues are part of each CDR3. A D gene is named only where the DNA matches it firmly. Clone size is not always given. Where it is, it says once, few, many or a class for expanded clones.

>NA|TRBV5-4|TRBJ2-7|NA
CASSGSGTEVGEQYF
TGTGCCAGCAGCGGCTCCGGGACCGAAGTTGGGGAGCAGTACTTC
>once|TRBV7-9|TRBJ2-1|TRBD2
CASSLGGLAGPSYNEQFF
TGTGCCAGCAGCTTAGGGGGACTAGCGGGCCCCTCCTACAATGAGCAGTTCTTC
>NA|TRBV15|TRBJ2-5|NA
CATSRDYLGGKPRGPQETQYF
TGTGCCACCAGCAGAGATTATTTGGGGGGCAAACCGCGTGGCCCTCAAGAGACCCAGTACTTC
>NA|TRBV7-3|TRBJ1-2|NA
CASSLFGQKNYGYTF
TGTGCCAGCAGCTTATTCGGGCAGAAAAACTATGGCTACACCTTC
>NA|TRBV28|TRBJ2-1|TRBD2
CASRGLAGGFPSNEQFF
TGTGCCAGCCGCGGACTAGCGGGAGGGTTTCCCTCCAATGAGCAGTTCTTC
>NA|TRBV2|TRBJ1-1|NA
CASSEVARVEAFF
TGTGCCAGCAGTGAAGTCGCAAGGGTGGAAGCTTTCTTT
>NA|TRBV2|TRBJ2-5|TRBD2
CASRASGRVDFMETQYF
TGTGCCAGCAGGGCTAGCGGGAGAGTAGATTTTATGGAGACCCAGTACTTC
>NA|TRBV5-1|TRBJ2-1|TRBD1
CASSFRDRKDNEQFF
TGCGCCAGCAGCTTCCGGGACAGAAAAGACAATGAGCAGTTCTTC
>once|TRBV29-1|TRBJ2-7|TRBD2
CSGRPAGLGEQYF
TGCAGCGGCCGTCCCGCGGGACTAGGCGAGCAGTACTTC
>NA|TRBV7-2|TRBJ2-5|NA
CASSLVQGLGETQYF
TGTGCCAGCAGCTTAGTGCAGGGATTAGGAGAGACCCAGTACTTC
>few|TRBV6-5|TRBJ2-5|NA
CASRQDTQETQYF
TGTGCCAGCAGACAGGACACTCAAGAGACCCAGTACTTC
>NA|TRBV7-9|TRBJ2-7|TRBD1
CASSPRTGAYEQYF
TGTGCCAGCAGCCCCAGGACAGGGGCCTACGAGCAGTACTTC
>NA|TRBV6-5|TRBJ1-5|TRBD1
CASSYSTGSQPQHF
TGTGCCAGCAGTTACTCGACAGGGAGTCAGCCCCAGCATTTT
>once|TRBV5-1|TRBJ2-7|TRBD2
CASSWGSGSTYEQYF
TGCGCCAGCAGCTGGGGTAGCGGGAGCACCTACGAGCAGTACTTC
>once|TRBV5-1|TRBJ2-3|TRBD2
CASSSGLAVSTDTQYF
TGCGCCAGCAGCTCGGGACTAGCGGTTAGCACAGATACGCAGTATTTT
>NA|TRBV6-1|TRBJ2-3|TRBD2
CASSEVSGSPTDTQYF
TGTGCCAGCAGTGAAGTTAGCGGGAGCCCTACAGATACGCAGTATTTT
>NA|TRBV14|TRBJ2-1|NA
CASHRGSSYNEQFF
TGTGCCAGCCACAGAGGGAGCTCCTACAATGAGCAGTTCTTC
>NA|TRBV5-1|TRBJ2-1|NA
CASSLAGQTAGSEQFF
TGCGCCAGCAGCTTGGCCGGTCAGACAGCCGGTTCTGAGCAGTTCTTC
>NA|TRBV7-8|TRBJ2-3|NA
CASSITGAPYGDTQYF
TGTGCCAGCAGCATAACGGGAGCCCCCTATGGAGATACGCAGTATTTT
>NA|TRBV6-5|TRBJ2-1|TRBD2
CASSYSFSGIYNEQFF
TGTGCCAGCAGTTACTCGTTTAGCGGGATATACAATGAGCAGTTCTTC
>NA|TRBV4-1|TRBJ2-7|TRBD1
CASSQVSGGMDYEQYF
TGCGCCAGCAGCCAAGTTTCAGGGGGCATGGACTACGAGCAGTACTTC
>NA|TRBV19|TRBJ2-5|NA
CASGARDWYQETQYF
TGTGCCAGTGGAGCCAGGGATTGGTACCAAGAGACCCAGTACTTC
>NA|TRBV15|TRBJ2-1|NA
CATSRGDGSHEQFF
TGTGCCACCAGCAGAGGGGATGGATCACATGAGCAGTTCTTC
>once|TRBV2|TRBJ2-2|NA
CGQVVRNTGELFF
TGTGGTCAGGTAGTTCGTAACACCGGGGAGCTGTTTTTT
>NA|TRBV6-6|TRBJ1-2|NA
CASSPTRGPNYGYTF
TGTGCCAGCAGTCCCACCCGGGGGCCGAACTATGGCTACACCTTC
>once|TRBV18|TRBJ1-5|NA
CASSPGGIPPQHF
TGTGCCAGCTCACCAGGGGGGATCCCGCCCCAGCATTTT
>NA|TRBV7-8|TRBJ2-5|NA
CASIYRQVLQETQYF
TGTGCCAGCATATATCGACAGGTTCTCCAAGAGACCCAGTACTTC
>NA|TRBV2|TRBJ2-3|NA
CASRNPTTQYF
TGTGCCAGCAGGAACCCCACTACGCAGTATTTT
>NA|TRBV7-9|TRBJ2-3|TRBD2
CASSTVAGGWGDTQYF
TGTGCCAGCAGCACGGTAGCGGGAGGTTGGGGAGATACGCAGTATTTT
>NA|TRBV4-3|TRBJ1-2|NA
CASSQDARGPNYGYTF
TGCGCCAGCAGCCAAGACGCGAGGGGCCCTAACTATGGCTACACCTTC
>NA|TRBV5-4|TRBJ2-1|TRBD2
CASSLDLAGTYNEQFF
TGTGCCAGCAGCTTAGACCTAGCGGGTACCTACAATGAGCAGTTCTTC
>NA|TRBV18|TRBJ2-1|NA
CASAYRESSYNEQFF
TGTGCCAGCGCATACCGTGAGAGCTCCTACAATGAGCAGTTCTTC
>NA|TRBV5-1|TRBJ2-3|TRBD2
CASSLGLAQSTDTQYF
TGCGCCAGCAGCTTGGGACTAGCCCAGAGCACAGATACGCAGTATTTT
>NA|TRBV29-1|TRBJ2-3|NA
CSVERDTQYF
TGCAGCGTTGAGCGAGATACGCAGTATTTT
>once|TRBV7-6|TRBJ2-1|NA
CASSLVVVGAYNEQFF
TGTGCCAGCAGCTTAGTCGTCGTAGGGGCCTACAATGAGCAGTTCTTC
>NA|TRBV5-4|TRBJ2-7|TRBD1
CASSEGQVAYEQYF
TGTGCCAGCAGCGAGGGACAGGTGGCCTACGAGCAGTACTTC
>NA|TRBV5-5|TRBJ1-1|NA
CASSYYPGEAFF
TGTGCCAGCAGCTACTACCCAGGGGAAGCTTTCTTT
>NA|TRBV10-3|TRBJ2-5|NA
CAISDRETQYF
TGTGCCATCAGTGACCGAGAGACCCAGTACTTC
>NA|TRBV5-5|TRBJ2-2|NA
CASSFVSGTGELFF
TGTGCCAGCAGCTTTGTTAGCGGTACCGGGGAGCTGTTTTTT
>NA|TRBV28|TRBJ1-2|NA
CASRRPGFRGYTF
TGTGCCAGCAGGAGGCCAGGGTTCAGGGGCTACACCTTC
>NA|TRBV7-9|TRBJ2-7|NA
CASSHRRDEQYF
TGTGCCAGCAGCCACCGACGAGACGAGCAGTACTTC
>NA|TRBV5-1|TRBJ2-1|NA
CASTVGILGDEQFF
TGCGCCAGCACGGTCGGTATCCTCGGGGATGAGCAGTTCTTC
>NA|TRBV27|TRBJ2-5|NA
CASSLRETQYF
TGTGCCAGCAGTTTGAGGGAGACCCAGTACTTC
>NA|TRBV7-3|TRBJ1-2|NA
CASSRGSGYGYTF
TGTGCCAGCAGTCGAGGGTCGGGTTATGGCTACACCTTC
>NA|TRBV5-4|TRBJ2-3|NA
CASSLLTGKGTDTQYF
TGTGCCAGCAGCTTGCTGACGGGGAAAGGCACAGATACGCAGTATTTT
>NA|TRBV18|TRBJ1-1|TRBD1
CASSPLGQGTNTEAFF
TGTGCCAGCTCACCGCTGGGACAGGGAACGAACACTGAAGCTTTCTTT
>once|TRBV10-3|TRBJ2-2|NA
CAISESGVGGGELFF
TGTGCCATCAGTGAGTCTGGTGTGGGTGGCGGGGAGCTGTTTTTT
>few|TRBV30|TRBJ1-3|NA
CAWSVSSGNTIYF
TGTGCCTGGAGTGTCAGCTCTGGAAACACCATATATTTT